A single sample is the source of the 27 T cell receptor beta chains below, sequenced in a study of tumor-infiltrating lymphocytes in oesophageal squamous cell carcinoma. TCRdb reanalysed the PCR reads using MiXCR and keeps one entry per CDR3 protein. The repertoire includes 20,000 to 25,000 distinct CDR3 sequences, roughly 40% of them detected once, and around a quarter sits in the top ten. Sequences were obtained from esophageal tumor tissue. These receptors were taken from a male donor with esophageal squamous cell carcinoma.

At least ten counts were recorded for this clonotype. The CDR3 sequence is CASSYRAGAASGVNEQFF. The CDR3 coding sequence is TGTGCCAGCAGTTACCGAGCGGGAGCCGCTTCGGGAGTCAATGAGCAGTTCTTC. V and J are TRBV6-6 and TRBJ2-1; TRBD2 matches at 8 bases. Germline CDR1 reads MNHNY; CDR2 reads SVGAGI (reference sequence). The V gene end was trimmed by 2 bases and the J gene end by 6 bases; junction bases not matched to a gene: 15. This CDR3 has 18 amino acids.

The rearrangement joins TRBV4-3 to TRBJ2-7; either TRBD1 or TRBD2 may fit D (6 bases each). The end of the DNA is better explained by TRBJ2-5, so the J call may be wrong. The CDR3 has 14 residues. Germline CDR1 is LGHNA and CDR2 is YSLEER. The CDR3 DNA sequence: TGCGCCAGCAGCTCGCGGGGACAACAAGAGACCCAGTACTTC. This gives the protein CASSSRGQQETQYF.

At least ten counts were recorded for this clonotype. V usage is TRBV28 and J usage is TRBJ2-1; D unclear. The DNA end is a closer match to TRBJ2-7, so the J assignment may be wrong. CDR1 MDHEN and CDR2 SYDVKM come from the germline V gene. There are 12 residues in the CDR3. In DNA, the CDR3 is TGTGCCAGCAGTTTGAGGTACAATGAGCAGTACTTC. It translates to CASSLRYNEQYF.

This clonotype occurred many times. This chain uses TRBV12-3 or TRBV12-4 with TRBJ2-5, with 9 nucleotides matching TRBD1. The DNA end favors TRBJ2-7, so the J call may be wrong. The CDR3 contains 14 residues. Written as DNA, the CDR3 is TGTGCCAGCAGTTTATGGGGACAGGGATCCGAGCAGTACTTC. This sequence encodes CASSLWGQGSEQYF.

CDR3 loop: CASLPPNQETQYF. As DNA, the CDR3 is TGTGCCTCCCTTCCACCGAACCAAGAGACCCAGTACTTC. This chain joins TRBV2 and TRBJ2-5; D uncertain. This CDR3 is built from 13 residues. Trimming took off 11 bases at V and 0 bases at J, with 13 bases between the two ends. Germline loops: CDR1 SNHLY, CDR2 FYNNEI.

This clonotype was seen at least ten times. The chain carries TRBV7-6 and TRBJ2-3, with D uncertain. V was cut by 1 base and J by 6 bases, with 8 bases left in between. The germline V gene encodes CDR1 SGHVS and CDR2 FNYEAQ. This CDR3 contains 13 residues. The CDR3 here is CASSLEFPDTQYF. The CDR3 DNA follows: TGTGCCAGCAGCTTAGAGTTCCCGGATACGCAGTATTTT.

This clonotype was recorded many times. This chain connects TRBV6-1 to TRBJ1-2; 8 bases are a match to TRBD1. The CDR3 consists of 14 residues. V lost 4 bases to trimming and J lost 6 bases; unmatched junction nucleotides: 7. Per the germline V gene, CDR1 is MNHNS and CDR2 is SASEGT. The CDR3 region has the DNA TGTGCCAGCAGTGGTAGGCAGGGGGCGGATGGCTACACCTTC. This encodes CASSGRQGADGYTF.

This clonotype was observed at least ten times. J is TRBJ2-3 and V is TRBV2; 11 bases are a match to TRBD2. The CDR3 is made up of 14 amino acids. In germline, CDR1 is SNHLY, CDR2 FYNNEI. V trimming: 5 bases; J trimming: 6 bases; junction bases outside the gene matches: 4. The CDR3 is CASSLAGGGDTQYF. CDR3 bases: TGTGCCAGCAGTCTAGCGGGGGGAGGGGATACGCAGTATTTT.

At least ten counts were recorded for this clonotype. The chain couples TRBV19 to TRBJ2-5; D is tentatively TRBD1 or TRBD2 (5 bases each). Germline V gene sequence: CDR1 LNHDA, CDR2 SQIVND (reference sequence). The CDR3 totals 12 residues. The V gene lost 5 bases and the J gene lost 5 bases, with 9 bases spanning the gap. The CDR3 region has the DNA TGTGCCAGTAGTTTGGGGACCGAGACCCAGTACTTC. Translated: CASSLGTETQYF. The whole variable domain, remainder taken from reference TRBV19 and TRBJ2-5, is DGGITQSPKYLFRKEGQNVTLSCEQNLNHDAMYWYRQDPGQGLRLIYYSQIVNDFQKGDIAEGYSVSREKKESFPLTVTSAQKNPTAFYLCASSLGTETQYFGPGTRLLVL.

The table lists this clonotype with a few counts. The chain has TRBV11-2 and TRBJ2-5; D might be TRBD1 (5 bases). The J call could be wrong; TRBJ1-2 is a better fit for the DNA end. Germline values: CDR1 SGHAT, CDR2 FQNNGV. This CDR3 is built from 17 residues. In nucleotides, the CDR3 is TGTGCCAGCAGCTTATTCGGACAAGTCGGGGTCAACTATGGCTACACCTTC. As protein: CASSLFGQVGVNYGYTF.

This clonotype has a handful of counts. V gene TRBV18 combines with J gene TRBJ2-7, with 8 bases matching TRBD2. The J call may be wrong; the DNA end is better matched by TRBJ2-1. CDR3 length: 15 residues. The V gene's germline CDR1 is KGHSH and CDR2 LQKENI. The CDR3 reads CASSPYVTSENEQFF. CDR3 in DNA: TGTGCCAGCTCACCATACGTGACTAGCGAGAATGAGCAGTTCTTC.

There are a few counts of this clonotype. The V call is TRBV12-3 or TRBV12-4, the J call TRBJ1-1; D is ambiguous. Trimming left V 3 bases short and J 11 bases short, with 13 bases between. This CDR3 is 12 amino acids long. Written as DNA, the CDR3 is TGTGCCAGCAGTTTTAAGTCCTTTGTTGCTTTCTTT. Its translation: CASSFKSFVAFF.

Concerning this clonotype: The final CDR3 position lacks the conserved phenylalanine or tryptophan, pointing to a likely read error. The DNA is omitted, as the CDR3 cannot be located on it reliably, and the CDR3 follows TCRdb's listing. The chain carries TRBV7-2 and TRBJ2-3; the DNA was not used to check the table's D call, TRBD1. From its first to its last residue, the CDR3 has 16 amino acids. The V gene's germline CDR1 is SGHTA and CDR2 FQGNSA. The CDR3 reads CASSRDWGLEIQYFGP.

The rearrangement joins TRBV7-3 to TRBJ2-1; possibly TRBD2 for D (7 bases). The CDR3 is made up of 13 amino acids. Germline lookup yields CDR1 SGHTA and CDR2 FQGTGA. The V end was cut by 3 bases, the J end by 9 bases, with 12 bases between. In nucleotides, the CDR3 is TGTGCCAGCAGCTTGAAGGGGGGGTTTGAGCAGTTCTTC. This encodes CASSLKGGFEQFF.

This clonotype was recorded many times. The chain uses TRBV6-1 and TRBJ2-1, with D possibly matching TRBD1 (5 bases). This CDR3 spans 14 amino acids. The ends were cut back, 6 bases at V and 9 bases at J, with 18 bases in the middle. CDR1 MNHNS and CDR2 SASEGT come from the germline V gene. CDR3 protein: CASRRAGALLEQFF. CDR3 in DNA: TGTGCCAGCAGAAGGGCTGGGGCTCTCCTTGAGCAGTTCTTC.

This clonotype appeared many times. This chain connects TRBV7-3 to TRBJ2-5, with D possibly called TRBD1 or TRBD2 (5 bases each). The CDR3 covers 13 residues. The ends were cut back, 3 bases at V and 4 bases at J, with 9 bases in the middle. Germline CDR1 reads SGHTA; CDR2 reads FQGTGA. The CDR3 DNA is TGTGCCAGCAGCTTCACTGGGGGAGAGACCCAGTACTTC. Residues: CASSFTGGETQYF.

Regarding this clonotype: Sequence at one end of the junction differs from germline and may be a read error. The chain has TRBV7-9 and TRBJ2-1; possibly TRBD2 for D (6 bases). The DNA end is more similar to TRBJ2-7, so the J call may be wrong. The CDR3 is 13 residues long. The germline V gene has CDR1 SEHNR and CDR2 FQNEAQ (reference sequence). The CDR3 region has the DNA TGTGCTAGCAGCGCCGGGACTTACAATGAGCAGTACTTC. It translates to CASSAGTYNEQYF.

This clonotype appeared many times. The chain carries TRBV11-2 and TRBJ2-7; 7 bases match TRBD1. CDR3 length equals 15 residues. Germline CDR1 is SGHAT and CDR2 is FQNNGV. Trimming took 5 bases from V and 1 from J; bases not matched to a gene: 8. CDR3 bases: TGTGCCAGCAGCACAAACAGGGGCGGGTCCTACGAGCAGTACTTC. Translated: CASSTNRGGSYEQYF.

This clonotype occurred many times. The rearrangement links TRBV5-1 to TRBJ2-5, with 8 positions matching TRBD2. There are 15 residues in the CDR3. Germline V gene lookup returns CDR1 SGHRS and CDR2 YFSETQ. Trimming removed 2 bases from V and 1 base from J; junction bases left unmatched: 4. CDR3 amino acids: CASSLAGELQETQYF. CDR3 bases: TGCGCCAGCAGCTTAGCGGGGGAGCTCCAAGAGACCCAGTACTTC. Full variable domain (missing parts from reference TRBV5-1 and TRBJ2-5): KAGVTQTPRYLIKTRGQQVTLSCSPISGHRSVSWYQQTPGQGLQFLFEYFSETQRNKGNFPGRFSGRQFSNSRSEMNVSTLELGDSALYLCASSLAGELQETQYFGPGTRLLVL.

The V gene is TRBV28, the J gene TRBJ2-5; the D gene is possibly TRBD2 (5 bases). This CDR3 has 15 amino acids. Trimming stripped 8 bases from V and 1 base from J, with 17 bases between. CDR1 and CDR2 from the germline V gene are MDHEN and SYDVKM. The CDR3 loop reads CASGLFGLPQETQYF. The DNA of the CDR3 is TGTGCCAGCGGACTTTTCGGACTCCCCCAAGAGACCCAGTACTTC.

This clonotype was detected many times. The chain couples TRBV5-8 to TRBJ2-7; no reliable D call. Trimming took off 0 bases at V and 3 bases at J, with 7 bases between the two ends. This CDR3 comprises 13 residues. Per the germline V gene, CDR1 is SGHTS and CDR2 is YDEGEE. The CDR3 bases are TGTGCCAGCAGCTTGGTATACAGCTACGAGCAGTACTTC. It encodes CASSLVYSYEQYF.

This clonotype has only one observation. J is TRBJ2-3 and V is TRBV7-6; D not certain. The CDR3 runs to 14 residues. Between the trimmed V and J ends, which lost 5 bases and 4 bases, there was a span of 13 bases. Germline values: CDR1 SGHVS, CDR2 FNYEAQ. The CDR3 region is CASSKDQNSDTQYF. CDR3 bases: TGTGCCAGCAGCAAAGACCAAAATTCAGATACGCAGTATTTT.

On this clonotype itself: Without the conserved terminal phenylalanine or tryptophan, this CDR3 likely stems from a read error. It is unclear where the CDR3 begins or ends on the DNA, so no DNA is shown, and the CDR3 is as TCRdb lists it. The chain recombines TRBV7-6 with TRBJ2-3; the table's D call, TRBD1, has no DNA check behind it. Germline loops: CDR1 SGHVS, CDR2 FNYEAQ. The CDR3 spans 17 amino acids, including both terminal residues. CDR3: CASSLGGGAPTSSTLGT.

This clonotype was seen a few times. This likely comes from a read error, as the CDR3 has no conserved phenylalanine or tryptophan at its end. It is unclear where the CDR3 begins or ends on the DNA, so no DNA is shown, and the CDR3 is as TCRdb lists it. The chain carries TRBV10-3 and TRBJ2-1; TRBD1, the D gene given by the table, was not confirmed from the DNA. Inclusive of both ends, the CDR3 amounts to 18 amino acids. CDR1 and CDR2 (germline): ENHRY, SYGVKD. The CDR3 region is CAITRGAGSPNYGYTFGS.

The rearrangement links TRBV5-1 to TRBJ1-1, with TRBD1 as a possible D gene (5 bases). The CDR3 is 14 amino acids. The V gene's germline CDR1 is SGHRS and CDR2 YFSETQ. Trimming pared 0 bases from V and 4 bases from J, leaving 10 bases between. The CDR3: CASSLAGQPTEAFF. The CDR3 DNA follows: TGCGCCAGCAGCTTGGCAGGGCAGCCCACTGAAGCTTTCTTT.

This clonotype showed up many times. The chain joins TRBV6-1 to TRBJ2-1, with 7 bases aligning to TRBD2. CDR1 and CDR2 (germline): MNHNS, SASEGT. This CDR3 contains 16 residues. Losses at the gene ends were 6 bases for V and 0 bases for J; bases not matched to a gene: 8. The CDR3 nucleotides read TGTGCCAGCAGGGAAAGCGGGGCAAGCTCCTACAATGAGCAGTTCTTC. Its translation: CASRESGASSYNEQFF.

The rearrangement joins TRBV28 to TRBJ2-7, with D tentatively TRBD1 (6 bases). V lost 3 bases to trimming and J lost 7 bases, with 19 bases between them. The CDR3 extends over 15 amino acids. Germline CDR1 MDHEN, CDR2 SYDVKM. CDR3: CASSLVGGRYNEQYF. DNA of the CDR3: TGTGCCAGCAGTTTGGTAGGGGGTCGGTACAATGAGCAGTACTTC.